This T cell receptor (beta chain) is from a study of blood T cell repertoires in COVID-19. Study as a whole: Samples representing acute and convalescent COVID-19 were sourced from the United States, Italy and Spain.

TCRdb's copy holds only in-frame clones and misses some; the assay was immunoSEQ multiplex PCR. The data show some 240,000 clones, with approximately 85% seen just once and about 2.4% held by the top ten. The V end lost 0 bases, the J end lost 8 bases, and 15 bases lay between the germline ends. CDR3 length: 15 residues. From germline, CDR1 is SGHAT and CDR2 FQNNGV. Seattle enrolled patients during active infection and tracked them longitudinally. This clone was counted between two and nine times. Sequencing input: peripheral blood. This sequence joins TRBV11-2 and TRBJ2-3, with D unclear. This clonotype originated in a woman between 70 and 85 years old with COVID-19, enrolled during active disease. CDR3 DNA sequence: TGTGCCAGCAGCTTAGATCTAGATGGCCTAGGTACGCAGTATTTT. Protein product: CASSLDLDGLGTQYF.